This T cell receptor beta chain emerged from a study of Ad26.COV2.S vaccination and SARS-CoV-2 variants. Study-level background: COV1001, an Ad26.COV2.S trial, supplied this vaccine-arm donor.

Repertoires were generated with immunoSEQ multiplex PCR, while TCRdb's copy carries only in-frame clones and drops some. This sample has some 320,000 clones, with 85% found just once. Study conclusions and caveats: The TCR breadth and depth analyses may have produced an underestimate of total T cell responses. Placebo and vaccine recipients had non-spike TCR breadth that was similar.

Details on this clone: Its antigen is not identified.

Treatment specified: 19 received Ad26.COV2.S at low or high dose, single or two shots; 5 received placebo; per-sample allocation not given. All samples were drawn on day 63, counting from the first vaccine or placebo injection. V was shortened by 4 bases and J by 2 bases, with 17 bases between the two germline ends. Germline-derived CDR1 and CDR2 are SGHNT and YYREEE (reference sequence). The CDR3 spans 16 residues. The chain is built from TRBV5-4 and TRBJ2-3; possible D gene TRBD1, 6 bases. Specimen: peripheral blood, collected in a trial of Ad26.COV2.S vaccine versus placebo. The clonotype was recovered from a person aged 18-65 years who received the Ad26.COV2.S COVID-19 vaccine or a placebo. The chain's CDR3 is CASSPKGQYDTDTQYF. CDR3 nucleotides: TGTGCCAGCAGCCCCAAAGGACAGTACGACACAGATACGCAGTATTTT.